These 23 T cell receptor beta chains were all obtained from the same sample, sequenced in a study of OX40 agonist ivuxolimab in advanced cancers. Assay: immunoSEQ multiplex PCR; the TCRdb copy retains only in-frame clones and omits some. The sample has about 24,000 clones, around 77% seen once. This specimen consisted of CD4+ or CD8+ T cells sorted from blood, obtained in a trial of the OX40 agonist ivuxolimab. The receptors stem from an adult with an advanced solid tumor such as melanoma, head and neck, liver or kidney cancer.

The chain recombines TRBV7-9 with TRBJ1-1; a weak D match, TRBD1 (6 bases). The CDR3 spans 15 residues. Trimming stripped 0 bases from V and 5 bases from J, with 13 bases between. Germline V CDR1 and CDR2: SEHNR, FQNEAQ (reference sequence). The CDR3 DNA is TGTGCCAGCAGCTTAGCGCTGGGACAATTGACTGAAGCTTTCTTT. Protein: CASSLALGQLTEAFF.

This chain links TRBV5-1 with TRBJ2-1; TRBD1 matches at 10 bases. In germline, CDR1 is SGHRS, CDR2 YFSETQ. Unmatched junction bases numbered 3, after V lost 3 bases and J lost 6 bases. The CDR3 runs to 14 residues. CDR3 region: CASSYRDRGNEQFF. DNA for the CDR3: TGCGCCAGCAGCTACCGGGACAGGGGCAATGAGCAGTTCTTC.

CDR3 sequence: CASSQGPLYGYTF. The DNA of the CDR3 is TGCGCCAGCAGCCAAGGGCCTCTCTATGGCTACACCTTC. V usage is TRBV4-1 and J usage is TRBJ1-2; D call uncertain. V lost 1 base and J 4 bases, leaving 7 bases between the germline ends. The CDR3 is 13 residues long. From germline, CDR1 is MGHRA and CDR2 YSYEKL.

The V and J genes are TRBV6-5 and TRBJ2-5, with D perhaps TRBD1 (6 bases). The germline gives CDR1 MNHEY, CDR2 SVGAGI. Trimming took 5 bases from V and 4 from J, leaving 14 bases between them. The CDR3 is 14 amino acids. In DNA, the CDR3 is TGTGCCAGCAGTGATATCGACAGGCGAGAGACCCAGTACTTC. Amino acids: CASSDIDRRETQYF.

The rearrangement links TRBV30 to TRBJ1-1; 7 nucleotides line up with TRBD1. The V gene's germline CDR1 is GTSNPN and CDR2 SVGIG (reference sequence). CDR3 length: 15 amino acids. V lost 7 bases to trimming and J lost 0 bases; unmatched junction nucleotides: 11. CDR3 in DNA: TGTGCCTTGACAGGGACCCCACTTCTGAACACTGAAGCTTTCTTT. It translates to CALTGTPLLNTEAFF.

The chain links TRBV4-2 to TRBJ2-1; 11 nucleotides line up with TRBD2. V was pared by 1 base and J by 7 bases, with 3 bases of the junction left unmatched. The CDR3 loop spans 15 amino acids. Looked up from germline, CDR1 is LGHNA and CDR2 is YNFKEQ. The CDR3 nucleotides read TGTGCCAGCAGCCAAGGGCGACTAGCGGGAAATGAGCAGTTCTTC. This translates into CASSQGRLAGNEQFF.

This chain uses TRBV19 with TRBJ1-4; 12 nucleotides agree with TRBD1. Germline V gene data show CDR1 as LNHDA and CDR2 as SQIVND (reference sequence). CDR3 length: 14 residues. J lost 7 bases, V lost 9 bases, and 6 bases had no gene match. The chain's CDR3 is CASSRDRGREKLFF. CDR3 nucleotide sequence: TGTGCCAGCTCCCGGGACAGGGGGCGTGAAAAACTGTTTTTT.

The CDR3 is CASSYSRTSGAYEQYF. The DNA of the CDR3 is TGTGCCAGCAGTTACTCACGGACTAGCGGGGCGTACGAGCAGTACTTC. The chain uses TRBV6-5 and TRBJ2-7; the match to TRBD2 covers 12 bases. CDR3 length: 16 amino acids. The V and J ends lost 0 bases and 4 bases, in that order; junction bases with no gene match: 4. CDR1 and CDR2 (germline): MNHEY, SVGAGI.

This rearrangement joins TRBV30 to TRBJ2-7; D perhaps matches TRBD1 (5 bases). This CDR3 region has 13 residues. The V gene lost 3 bases and the J gene lost 2 bases, with 11 bases spanning the gap. Germline CDR1 reads GTSNPN; CDR2 reads SVGIG (reference sequence). This chain's CDR3 is CAWSVDSTYEQYF. In DNA, the CDR3 is TGTGCCTGGAGCGTCGACAGTACCTACGAGCAGTACTTC.

CDR3 amino acids: CSVEDPQDGELSYEQYF. CDR3 bases: TGCAGCGTTGAAGATCCTCAGGACGGGGAACTTTCCTACGAGCAGTACTTC. The rearrangement links TRBV29-1 to TRBJ2-7; TRBD2 is a possible D gene (5 bases). The CDR3 consists of 17 residues. V was pared by 0 bases and J by 1 base, with 19 bases between. From germline, CDR1 is SQVTM and CDR2 ANQGSEA.

The chain couples TRBV9 to TRBJ1-2, with TRBD1 as a possible D gene (5 bases). The V and J ends lost 0 bases and 4 bases respectively, with 10 bases between them. CDR1 and CDR2 from the germline V gene are SGDLS and YYNGEE. CDR3 length equals 14 residues. DNA for the CDR3: TGTGCCAGCAGCGTAGGGTTGAGGGGCTATGGCTACACCTTC. This sequence encodes CASSVGLRGYGYTF.

This clone has just one count. V and J are TRBV20-1 and TRBJ2-3; D gene ambiguous. Germline CDR1 is DFQATT and CDR2 is SNEGSKA (reference sequence). The CDR3 is 11 amino acids. V lost 3 bases and J 5 bases, leaving 6 bases between the germline ends. The CDR3 sequence: CSARLGDTQYF. CDR3 nucleotides: TGCAGTGCTAGGCTGGGAGATACGCAGTATTTT.

The V and J genes are TRBV2 and TRBJ2-1, with 12 nucleotides matching TRBD2. J was trimmed by 0 bases and V by 4 bases; bases with no gene match: 1. Germline CDR1 reads SNHLY; CDR2 reads FYNNEI. The CDR3 totals 16 residues. CDR3 residues: CASSGTSGASYNEQFF. CDR3 coding DNA: TGTGCCAGCAGTGGGACTAGCGGGGCCTCCTACAATGAGCAGTTCTTC.

As to this clone: This same CDR3 is encoded by further DNA sequences in the sample. This rearrangement joins TRBV6-6 to TRBJ2-1; 11 bases map to TRBD2. Germline values: CDR1 MNHNY, CDR2 SVGAGI (reference sequence). The CDR3 sequence is 16 residues long. V was clipped by 0 bases and J by 3 bases; unmatched bases: 1. CDR3 sequence reads: CASSYSGTSGYNEQFF. The DNA for the CDR3 is TGTGCCAGCAGTTACTCAGGGACTAGCGGCTACAATGAGCAGTTCTTC.

In this sample, this clone turned up a few times. This chain connects TRBV30 to TRBJ1-1, with no clear D. V lost 2 bases and J lost 2, with 3 bases in between. Germline V gene lookup returns CDR1 GTSNPN and CDR2 SVGIG (reference sequence). The CDR3 is 11 residues long. CDR3 nucleotides: TGTGCCTGGAGTCTCAACACTGAAGCTTTCTTT. This sequence encodes CAWSLNTEAFF. Together with reference TRBV30 and TRBJ1-1, the CDR3 gives the full variable domain: SQTIHQWPATLVQPVGSPLSLECTVEGTSNPNLYWYRQAAGRGLQLLFYSVGIGQISSEVPQNLSASRPQDRQFILSSKKLLLSDSGFYLCAWSLNTEAFFGQGTRLTVV.

The genes are TRBV5-8 and TRBJ1-5, with D unclear. The CDR3 length is 14 residues. Germline lookup yields CDR1 SGHTS and CDR2 YDEGEE. Trimming stripped 1 base from V and 2 bases from J, with 7 bases between. The CDR3 region has the DNA TGTGCCAGCAGCTTGATGGCAGGCAATCAGCCCCAGCATTTT. It codes for CASSLMAGNQPQHF.

This clone was observed once. This chain connects TRBV15 to TRBJ1-2; no clear D gene. There are 13 residues in the CDR3. The germline gives CDR1 LNHNV, CDR2 YYDKDF (reference sequence). Trimming removed 5 bases from V and 8 bases from J, with 15 bases in between. CDR3 in DNA: TGTGCCACCAGCGTACTGATCGCAGGAGGCTACACCTTC. Translated: CATSVLIAGGYTF.

The chain couples TRBV5-5 to TRBJ1-2, with D unresolved. The CDR3 consists of 11 residues. From germline, CDR1 is SGHKS and CDR2 YYEKEE (reference sequence). V was trimmed by 1 base and J by 4 bases, leaving 2 bases between them. CDR3 coding DNA: TGTGCCAGCAGCTTGATCTATGGCTACACCTTC. Its protein is CASSLIYGYTF.

This chain links TRBV30 with TRBJ2-7; possibly TRBD1 or TRBD2 for D (5 bases each). Germline V CDR1 and CDR2: GTSNPN, SVGIG (reference sequence). Trimming stripped 0 bases from V and 3 bases from J, with 15 bases between. CDR3 size: 15 residues. CDR3 in DNA: TGTGCCTGGAGTGTCGGAAACGGGGCTTTCTACGAGCAGTACTTC. Amino acids: CAWSVGNGAFYEQYF. The complete variable domain, with remaining parts taken from reference TRBV30 and TRBJ2-7, reads SQTIHQWPATLVQPVGSPLSLECTVEGTSNPNLYWYRQAAGRGLQLLFYSVGIGQISSEVPQNLSASRPQDRQFILSSKKLLLSDSGFYLCAWSVGNGAFYEQYFGPGTRLTVT.

The rearrangement uses TRBV13 and TRBJ1-1, with 11 bases identical to TRBD1. CDR1 PRHDT and CDR2 FYEKMQ come from the germline V gene (reference sequence). V dropped 4 bases and J dropped 1; count of bases not matched to a gene: 5. This CDR3 has 16 residues. The chain's CDR3 is CASSSWTGGANTEAFF. CDR3 coding DNA: TGTGCCAGCAGCTCATGGACAGGGGGCGCGAACACTGAAGCTTTCTTT. The full variable domain, in which reference TRBV13 and TRBJ1-1 provide the parts outside the CDR3, is AAGVIQSPRHLIKEKRETATLKCYPIPRHDTVYWYQQGPGQDPQFLISFYEKMQSDKGSIPDRFSAQQFSDYHSELNMSSLELGDSALYFCASSSWTGGANTEAFFGQGTRLTVV.

The rearrangement links TRBV30 to TRBJ2-2; TRBD1 aligns across 10 bases. CDR1 is GTSNPN and CDR2 is SVGIG in the germline V gene (reference sequence). The V gene end was trimmed by 5 bases and the J gene end by 4 bases; junction bases not matched to a gene: 7. The CDR3 totals 15 residues. The CDR3 coding sequence is TGTGCCTGGGAAACCGGGACAGGGGCCACCGGGGAGCTGTTTTTT. It codes for CAWETGTGATGELFF.

The chain employs TRBV21-1 and TRBJ2-7; TRBD2 was called by the table and not checked on the DNA. TRBV21-1 is classified as a pseudogene. This CDR3 is 18 amino acids long. CDR3 protein: CASSKGTERGVLYYEQYF. The DNA of the CDR3 is TGTGCCAGCAGCAAAGGAACGGAGCGGGGGGTCCTATACTACGAGCAGTACTTC.

The chain has TRBV7-8 and TRBJ1-3; no definite D call. V was shortened by 5 bases and J by 3 bases, with 14 bases between the two germline ends. This CDR3 has 15 residues. Germline loops: CDR1 SGHVS, CDR2 FQNEAQ. CDR3 in DNA: TGTGCCAGCAGCCGAGACCCGGGGAATGGAAACACCATATATTTT. As protein: CASSRDPGNGNTIYF.